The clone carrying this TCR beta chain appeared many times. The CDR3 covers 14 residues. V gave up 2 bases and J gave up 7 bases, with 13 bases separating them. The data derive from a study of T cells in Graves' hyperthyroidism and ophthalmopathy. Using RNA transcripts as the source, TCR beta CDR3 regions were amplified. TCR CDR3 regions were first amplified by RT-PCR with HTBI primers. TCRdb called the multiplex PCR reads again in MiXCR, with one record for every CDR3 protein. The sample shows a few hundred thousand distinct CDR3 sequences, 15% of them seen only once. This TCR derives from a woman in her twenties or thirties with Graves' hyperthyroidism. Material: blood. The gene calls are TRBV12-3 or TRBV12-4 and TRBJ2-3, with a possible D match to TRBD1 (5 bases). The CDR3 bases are TGTGCCAGCAGTTTACCCCAGGGTATGAATACGCAGTATTTT. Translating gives CASSLPQGMNTQYF.